The entry below describes one TCR beta chain. Its specificity is not known. This sample was included in a study of CD8+ T cells in alopecia areata. At the level of the study: Disease severity was quantified as SALT score of affected scalp area. The study, taken as a whole, reports: Mice gave a clearer picture of TCR sharing than patients did, possibly for HLA-related reasons.

Treatment meaning: oral pan-JAK inhibitor, 5-10 mg twice daily. RNA extraction was followed by reverse transcription into cDNA, which acted as the sequencing template. TCRdb's table, derived via immunoSEQ multiplex PCR, lists solely in-frame clones and lacks some. The sample shows hundreds of thousands of clones, under 70% of them seen only once. Unmatched junction bases numbered 9, after V lost 7 bases and J lost 4 bases. The CDR3 contains 15 residues. Germline CDR1 SQVTM, CDR2 ANQGSEA. The sequenced sample was CD4+ T cells sorted from blood, obtained at approximately week 42, from a patient treated with tofacitinib. The chain couples TRBV29-1 to TRBJ2-1; 11 nucleotides match TRBD2. The clonotype was recovered from a human donor with alopecia areata. Here the CDR3 reads CSARALAGEYNEQFF. The CDR3 bases are TGCAGCGCTAGGGCACTAGCGGGGGAATACAATGAGCAGTTCTTC.